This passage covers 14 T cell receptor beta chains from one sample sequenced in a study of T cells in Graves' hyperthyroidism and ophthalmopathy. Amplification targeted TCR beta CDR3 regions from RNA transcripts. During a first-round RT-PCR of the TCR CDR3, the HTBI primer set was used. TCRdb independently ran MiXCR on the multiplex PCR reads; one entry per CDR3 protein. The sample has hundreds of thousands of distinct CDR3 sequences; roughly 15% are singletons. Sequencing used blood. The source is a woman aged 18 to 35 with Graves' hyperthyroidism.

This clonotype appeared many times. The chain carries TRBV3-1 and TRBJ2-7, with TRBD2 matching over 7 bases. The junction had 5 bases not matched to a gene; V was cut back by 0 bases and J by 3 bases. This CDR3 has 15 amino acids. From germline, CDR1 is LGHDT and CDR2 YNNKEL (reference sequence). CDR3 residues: CASSQEASGNYEQYF. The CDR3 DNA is TGTGCCAGCAGCCAAGAGGCTAGCGGCAACTACGAGCAGTACTTC.

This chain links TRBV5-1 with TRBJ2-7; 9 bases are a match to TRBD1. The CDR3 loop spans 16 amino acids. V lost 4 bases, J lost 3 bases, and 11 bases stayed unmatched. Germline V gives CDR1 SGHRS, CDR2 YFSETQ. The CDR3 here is CASSQTTGGSNYEQYF. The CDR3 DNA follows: TGCGCCAGCAGCCAAACTACAGGGGGCAGCAACTACGAGCAGTACTTC.

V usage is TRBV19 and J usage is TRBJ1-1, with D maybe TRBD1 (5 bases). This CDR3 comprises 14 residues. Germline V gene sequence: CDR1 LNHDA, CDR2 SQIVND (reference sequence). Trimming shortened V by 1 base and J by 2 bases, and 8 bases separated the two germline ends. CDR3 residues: CASSIVGANTEAFF. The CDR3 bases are TGTGCCAGTAGTATAGTAGGGGCCAACACTGAAGCTTTCTTT.

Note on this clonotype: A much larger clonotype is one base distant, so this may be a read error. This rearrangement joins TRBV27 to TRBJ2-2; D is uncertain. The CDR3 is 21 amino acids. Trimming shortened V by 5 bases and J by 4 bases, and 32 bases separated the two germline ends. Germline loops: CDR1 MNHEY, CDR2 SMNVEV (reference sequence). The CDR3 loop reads CASSANHPLSVVRRGTGELFF. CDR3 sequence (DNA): TGTGCCAGCAGTGCGAATCATCCATTATCAGTGGTGCGTCGAGGCACCGGGGAGCTGTTTTTT.

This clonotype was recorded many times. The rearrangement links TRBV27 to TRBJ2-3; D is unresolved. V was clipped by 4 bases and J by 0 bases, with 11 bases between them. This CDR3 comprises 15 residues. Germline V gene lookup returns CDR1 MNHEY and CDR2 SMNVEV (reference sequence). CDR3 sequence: CASSSPSASTDTQYF. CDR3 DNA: TGTGCCAGCAGTTCCCCCAGTGCAAGCACAGATACGCAGTATTTT.

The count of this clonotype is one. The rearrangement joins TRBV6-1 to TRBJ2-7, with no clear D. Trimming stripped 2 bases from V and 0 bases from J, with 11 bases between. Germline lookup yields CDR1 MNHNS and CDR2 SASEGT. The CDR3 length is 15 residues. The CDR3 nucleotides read TGTGCCAGCAGTGAACGGGCGGCTACCTCCTACGAGCAGTACTTC. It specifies CASSERAATSYEQYF.

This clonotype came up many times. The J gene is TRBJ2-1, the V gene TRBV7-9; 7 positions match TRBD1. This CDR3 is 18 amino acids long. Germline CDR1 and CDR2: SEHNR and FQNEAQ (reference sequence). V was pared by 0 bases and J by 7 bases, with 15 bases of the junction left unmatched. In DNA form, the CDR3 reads TGTGCCAGCAGCTTAGCGGGGCGACGACAGGGACAATGGAATGAGCAGTTCTTC. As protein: CASSLAGRRQGQWNEQFF.

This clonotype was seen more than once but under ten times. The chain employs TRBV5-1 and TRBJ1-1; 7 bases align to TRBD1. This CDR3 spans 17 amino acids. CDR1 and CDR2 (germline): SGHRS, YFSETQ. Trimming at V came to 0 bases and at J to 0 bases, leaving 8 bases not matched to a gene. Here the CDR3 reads CASSLDETTGMNTEAFF. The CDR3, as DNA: TGCGCCAGCAGCTTGGACGAGACGACAGGGATGAACACTGAAGCTTTCTTT.

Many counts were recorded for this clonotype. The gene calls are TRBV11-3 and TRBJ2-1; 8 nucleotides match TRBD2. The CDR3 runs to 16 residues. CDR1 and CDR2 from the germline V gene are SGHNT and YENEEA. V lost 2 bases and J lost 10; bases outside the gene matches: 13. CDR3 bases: TGTGCCAGCAGCTTAACCGGGACTAGTACTGTCACGGAGCAGTTCTTC. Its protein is CASSLTGTSTVTEQFF.

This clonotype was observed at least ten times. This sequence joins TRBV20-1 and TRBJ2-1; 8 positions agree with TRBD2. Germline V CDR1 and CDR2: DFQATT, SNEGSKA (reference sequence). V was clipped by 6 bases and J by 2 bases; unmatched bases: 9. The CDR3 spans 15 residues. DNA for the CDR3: TGCAGTGCCTGGGCCGGGGGGGTCACCTACAATGAGCAGTTCTTC. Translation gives CSAWAGGVTYNEQFF.

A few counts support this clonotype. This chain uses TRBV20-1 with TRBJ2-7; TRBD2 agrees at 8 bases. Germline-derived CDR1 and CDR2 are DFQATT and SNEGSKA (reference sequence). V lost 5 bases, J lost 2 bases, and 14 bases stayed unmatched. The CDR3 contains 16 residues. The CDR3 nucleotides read TGCAGTGCTCGTCTCCAGAAAAGCGGGGGCCCCTACGAGCAGTACTTC. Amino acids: CSARLQKSGGPYEQYF.

CDR3 DNA sequence: TGTGCCAGCAGTCCCTCTTTCTATAGTCCCGGCAACAATGAGCAGTTCTTC. It translates to CASSPSFYSPGNNEQFF. V is TRBV6-1 and J is TRBJ2-1; D remains unclear. This CDR3 has 17 amino acids. Germline V gene lookup returns CDR1 MNHNS and CDR2 SASEGT. Trimming shortened V by 5 bases and J by 5 bases, and 22 bases separated the two germline ends.

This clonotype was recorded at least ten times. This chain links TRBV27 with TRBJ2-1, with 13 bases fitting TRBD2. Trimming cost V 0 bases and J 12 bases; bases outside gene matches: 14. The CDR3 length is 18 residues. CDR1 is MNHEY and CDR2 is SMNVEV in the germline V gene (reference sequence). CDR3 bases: TGTGCCAGCAGTTTATCAGATTGGGGGACTAGCGGGATGAAAGTGCAGTTCTTC. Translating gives CASSLSDWGTSGMKVQFF.

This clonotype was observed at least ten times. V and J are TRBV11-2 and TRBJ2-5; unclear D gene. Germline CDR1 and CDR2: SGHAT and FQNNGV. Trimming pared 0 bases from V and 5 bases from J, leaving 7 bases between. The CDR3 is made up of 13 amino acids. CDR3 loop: CASSLDAIETQYF. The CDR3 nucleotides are TGTGCCAGCAGCTTAGATGCGATCGAGACCCAGTACTTC.